This T cell receptor beta chain was captured by sequencing in a study of Ad26.COV2.S vaccination and SARS-CoV-2 variants. Clones were read by immunoSEQ multiplex PCR, and TCRdb kept only the in-frame ones, dropping some. The table includes roughly 420,000 clones, approximately 88% detected once. In this sample, this clone turned up once. Treatment indicated: about 20 received Ad26.COV2.S at low or high dose, single or two shots; roughly five received placebo; per-sample allocation not given. On day 63 after the first injection, vaccine and placebo recipients gave samples. Trimming pared 7 bases from V and 7 bases from J, leaving 13 bases between. The CDR3 loop spans 13 amino acids. Germline V gene sequence: CDR1 MDHEN, CDR2 SYDVKM.

This chain connects TRBV28 to TRBJ1-4; tentatively, D is TRBD1 (5 bases). The sequence was obtained from a person aged 18-60 years who received the Ad26.COV2.S COVID-19 vaccine or a placebo. This sample comprised peripheral blood, obtained in a trial of Ad26.COV2.S vaccine versus placebo. The CDR3 sequence is CASKGQGGEKLFF. The CDR3 DNA sequence: TGTGCCAGCAAGGGGCAGGGAGGTGAAAAACTGTTTTTT.